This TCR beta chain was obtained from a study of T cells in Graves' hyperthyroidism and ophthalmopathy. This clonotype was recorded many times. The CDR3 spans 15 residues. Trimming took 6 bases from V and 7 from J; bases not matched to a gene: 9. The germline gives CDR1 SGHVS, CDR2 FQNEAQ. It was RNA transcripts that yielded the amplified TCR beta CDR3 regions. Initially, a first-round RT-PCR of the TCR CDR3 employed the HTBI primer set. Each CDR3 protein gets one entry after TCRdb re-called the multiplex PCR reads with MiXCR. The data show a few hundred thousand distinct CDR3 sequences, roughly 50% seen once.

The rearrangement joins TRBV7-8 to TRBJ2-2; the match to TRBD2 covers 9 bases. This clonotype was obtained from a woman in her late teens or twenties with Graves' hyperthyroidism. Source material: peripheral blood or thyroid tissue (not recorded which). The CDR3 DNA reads TGTGCCAGCAGAGGAGCGGGAGGTCGGGGCGGGGAGCTGTTTTTT. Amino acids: CASRGAGGRGGELFF.